A single TCR beta chain is shown here with its context. Its specificity is not known. This entry comes from a study of vaccination and CD4 T cells after COVID-19. Study as a whole: Post-vaccine sampling followed dose two by a median 72 days (range 14 to 241).

At the Johns Hopkins FTIC core, DNA taken from cultured CD4+ T cells was sequenced by way of the Oncomine TCR Beta short-read assay. Each CDR3 protein gets one entry after TCRdb re-called the PCR reads with MiXCR. In the table there are fewer than 20,000 distinct CDR3 sequences, 54% of which are singletons. Study results and limitations: Counts of SARS-CoV-2-reactive clonotypes had a median that went from around 21 to 38, a nonsignificant change.

Looked up from germline, CDR1 is MRHNA and CDR2 is SNTAGT. Trimming took 4 bases from V and 7 from J, leaving 15 bases between them. This CDR3 region has 14 residues. Treatment denoted: roughly nine-day PBMC culture with coronavirus spike peptide pools or control peptides (ViraFEST assay). Antigen-specific T cell expansion with peptide pools preceded TCR sequencing in the ViraFEST approach. The clonotype was recovered from a human donor with COVID-19. Specimen: cultured CD4+ T cells from blood, collected after SARS-CoV-2 vaccination. The V and J genes are TRBV6-4 and TRBJ2-3; weak D call: TRBD2 (5 bases). CDR3 DNA sequence: TGTGCCAGCAGTGTTTCGGGATCAGTACATACGCAGTATTTT. It codes for CASSVSGSVHTQYF.